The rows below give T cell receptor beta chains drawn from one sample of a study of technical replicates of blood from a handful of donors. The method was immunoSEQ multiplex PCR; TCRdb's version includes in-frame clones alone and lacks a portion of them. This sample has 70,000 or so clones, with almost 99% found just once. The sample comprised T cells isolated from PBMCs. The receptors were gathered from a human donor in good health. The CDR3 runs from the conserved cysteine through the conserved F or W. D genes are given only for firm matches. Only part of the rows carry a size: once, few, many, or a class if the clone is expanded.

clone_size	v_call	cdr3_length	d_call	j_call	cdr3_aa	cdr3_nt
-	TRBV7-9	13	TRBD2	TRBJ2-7	CASSTPGLDEQYF	TGTGCCAGCAGCACTCCGGGACTAGACGAGCAGTACTTC
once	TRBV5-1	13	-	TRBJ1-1	CASSLAQSTEAFF	TGCGCCAGCAGCTTGGCGCAGTCCACTGAAGCTTTCTTT
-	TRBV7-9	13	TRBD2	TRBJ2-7	CATAGDYSYEQYF	TGTGCCACCGCCGGGGACTACTCCTACGAGCAGTACTTC
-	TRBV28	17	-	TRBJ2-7	CASSSPTYGRVAYEQYF	TGTGCCAGCAGTTCCCCCACTTACGGGAGAGTAGCCTACGAGCAGTACTTC
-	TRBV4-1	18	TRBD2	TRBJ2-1	CASSPGVILAGTYNEQFF	TGCGCCAGCAGCCCGGGGGTTATACTAGCGGGGACCTACAATGAGCAGTTCTTC
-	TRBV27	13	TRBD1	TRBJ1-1	CATGQGLGTEAFF	TGTGCCACCGGACAGGGGCTCGGCACTGAAGCTTTCTTT
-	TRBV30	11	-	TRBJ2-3	CAATWALTQYF	TGTGCCGCCACCTGGGCTCTTACGCAGTATTTT
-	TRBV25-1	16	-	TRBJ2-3	CASSELGGAGTDTQYF	TGTGCCAGCAGTGAATTAGGAGGGGCGGGCACAGATACGCAGTATTTT
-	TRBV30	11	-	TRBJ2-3	CACGSADTQYF	TGTGCCTGCGGGAGCGCAGATACGCAGTATTTT
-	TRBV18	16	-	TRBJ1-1	CASSPLRDKPNTEAFF	TGTGCCAGCTCACCTCTCCGGGACAAACCGAACACTGAAGCTTTCTTT
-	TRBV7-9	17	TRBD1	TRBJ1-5	CASSPRRDRAINQPQHF	TGTGCCAGCAGCCCTAGAAGGGACAGGGCAATTAATCAGCCCCAGCATTTT
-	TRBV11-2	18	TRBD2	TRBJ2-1	CASSLVPAGTSALYEQFF	TGTGCCAGCAGCCTAGTACCCGCCGGGACTAGCGCATTGTATGAGCAGTTCTTC
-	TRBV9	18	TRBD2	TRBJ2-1	CASSHSPRAGGAYNEQFF	TGTGCCAGCAGCCACTCCCCAAGGGCGGGAGGGGCTTACAATGAGCAGTTCTTC
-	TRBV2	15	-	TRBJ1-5	CASSEGRGGNQPQHF	TGTGCCAGCAGTGAGGGTCGGGGGGGCAATCAGCCCCAGCATTTT